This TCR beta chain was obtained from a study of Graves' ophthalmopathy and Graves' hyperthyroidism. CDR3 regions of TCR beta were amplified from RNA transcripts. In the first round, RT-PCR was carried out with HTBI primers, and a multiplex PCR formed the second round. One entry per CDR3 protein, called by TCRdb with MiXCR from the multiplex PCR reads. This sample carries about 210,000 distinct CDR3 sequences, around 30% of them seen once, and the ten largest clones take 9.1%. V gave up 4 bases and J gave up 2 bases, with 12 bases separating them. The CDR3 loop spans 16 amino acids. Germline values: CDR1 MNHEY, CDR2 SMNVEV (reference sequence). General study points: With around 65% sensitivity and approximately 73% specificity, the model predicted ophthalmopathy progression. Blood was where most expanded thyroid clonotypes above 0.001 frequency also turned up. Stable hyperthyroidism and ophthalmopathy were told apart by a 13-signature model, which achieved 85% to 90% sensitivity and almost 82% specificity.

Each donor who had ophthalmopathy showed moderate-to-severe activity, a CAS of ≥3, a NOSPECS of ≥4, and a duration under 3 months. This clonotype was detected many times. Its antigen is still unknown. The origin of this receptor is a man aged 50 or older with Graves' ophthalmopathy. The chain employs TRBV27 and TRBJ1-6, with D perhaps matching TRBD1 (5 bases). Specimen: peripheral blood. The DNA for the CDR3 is TGTGCCAGCAGTTCCCAGGGTTCCGCCTATAATTCACCCCTCCACTTT. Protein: CASSSQGSAYNSPLHF.